Below, one T cell receptor beta chain is given with its context. Its antigen remains unidentified. TCRdb independently ran MiXCR on the reads; one entry per CDR3 protein. Among approximately 110,000 distinct CDR3 sequences, around 31% were seen once, and the ten largest hold 80% to 85%. This entry is derived from a study of T cell repertoires in cytomegalovirus infection. Whole-study context: Public TCR beta signatures were indicative of both CMV infection and a matching HLA type.

The CDR3 runs to 15 residues. The V and J ends lost 7 bases and 4 bases respectively, with 17 bases between them. Study-level findings and limits: Cumulated frequencies of public TCR beta families served to identify carriers of CMV plus the relevant HLA. The ex vivo response was dominated by HLA-C-restricted CMV-specific TCR beta clonotypes.

The origin of this receptor is a human donor in good health (CMV status not recorded). Some clones in this sample may be carry-over from other donors' samples. Sequenced material: CD8+ T cells from cultured PBMCs, taken from culture after CMV antigen stimulation. The rearrangement links TRBV12-3 or TRBV12-4 to TRBJ2-1, with D perhaps TRBD1 or TRBD2 (5 bases each). CDR3 nucleotide sequence: TGTGCCAGCACCATCCCGGGACCGTCTTACAATGAGCAGTTCTTC. Residues: CASTIPGPSYNEQFF.